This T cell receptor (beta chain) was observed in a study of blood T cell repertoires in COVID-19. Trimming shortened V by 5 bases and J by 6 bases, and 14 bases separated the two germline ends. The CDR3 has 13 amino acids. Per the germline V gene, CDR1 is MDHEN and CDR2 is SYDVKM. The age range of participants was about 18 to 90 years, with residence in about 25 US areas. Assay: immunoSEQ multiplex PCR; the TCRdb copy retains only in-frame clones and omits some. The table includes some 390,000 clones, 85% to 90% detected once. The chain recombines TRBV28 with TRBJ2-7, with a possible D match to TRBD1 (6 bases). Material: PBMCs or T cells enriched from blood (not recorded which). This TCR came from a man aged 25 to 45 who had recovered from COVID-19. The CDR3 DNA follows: TGTGCCAGCAGTACAGGGACATTCGCCGAGCAGTACTTC. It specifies CASSTGTFAEQYF.